These 19 T cell receptor beta chains came from one sample sequenced in a study of T cells after yellow fever vaccination. From the 5' RACE reads, TCRdb called clonotypes with MiXCR, one entry per CDR3 protein. There are about 160,000 distinct CDR3 sequences in the sample; under 7.5% occur only once, and 2.5% lies in the top ten. Specimen: CD4+ T cells sorted from PBMCs, collected 5 to 6 days after the first yellow fever vaccination. These TCRs come from a man aged 18 to 30 who received the YFV17D yellow fever vaccine.

This CDR3 reads CASSQGLDSTDTQYF. The CDR3, as DNA: TGTGCCAGCAGCCAGGGACTAGATTCTACAGATACGCAGTATTTT. The V and J genes are TRBV5-4 and TRBJ2-3; 8 bases map to TRBD2. The V gene end was trimmed by 4 bases and the J gene end by 3 bases; junction bases not matched to a gene: 7. Germline V gives CDR1 SGHNT, CDR2 YYREEE (reference sequence). The length of the CDR3 is 15 residues. The full variable domain, with the rest looked up from reference TRBV5-4 and TRBJ2-3, is ETGVTQSPTHLIKTRGQQVTLRCSSQSGHNTVSWYQQALGQGPQFIFQYYREEENGRGNFPPRFSGLQFPNYSSELNVNALELDDSALYLCASSQGLDSTDTQYFGPGTRLTVL.

This clonotype was found a few times. The chain has TRBV6-6 and TRBJ1-4; D possibly corresponds to TRBD1 (6 bases). V gave up 8 bases and J gave up 2 bases, with 9 bases separating them. CDR3 length: 13 residues. Germline CDR1 is MNHNY and CDR2 is SVGAGI (reference sequence). The DNA for the CDR3 is TGTGCCAGCGAGGACAGCACTAATGAAAAACTGTTTTTT. Its protein product is CASEDSTNEKLFF.

The table lists this clonotype with many counts. The gene calls are TRBV7-2 and TRBJ1-2, with 7 nucleotides matching TRBD1. V lost 5 bases to trimming and J lost 6 bases; unmatched junction nucleotides: 9. This CDR3 is built from 14 residues. Per germline, CDR1 SGHTA and CDR2 FQGNSA. CDR3 bases: TGTGCCAGCAGCCCCCGACAGGGTTTGAATGGCTACACCTTC. Its protein is CASSPRQGLNGYTF. The whole variable domain, remainder taken from reference TRBV7-2 and TRBJ1-2, is GAGVSQSPSNKVTEKGKDVELRCDPISGHTALYWYRQSLGQGLEFLIYFQGNSAPDKSGLPSDRFSAERTGGSVSTLTIQRTQQEDSAVYLCASSPRQGLNGYTFGSGTRLTVV.

A few counts support this clonotype. V is TRBV4-1 and J is TRBJ1-5, with 7 bases that match TRBD1. The CDR3 has 14 amino acids. Germline lookup yields CDR1 MGHRA and CDR2 YSYEKL. V shed 4 bases, J shed 5 bases, and the junction held 5 bases outside the gene matches. This CDR3 is CASSLTGPHQPQHF. The CDR3 DNA is TGCGCCAGCAGCCTGACAGGGCCCCATCAGCCCCAGCATTTT.

CDR3 loop: CASSPMARNTEAFF. CDR3 coding DNA: TGTGCCAGCAGCCCGATGGCAAGGAACACTGAAGCTTTCTTT. The rearrangement joins TRBV9 to TRBJ1-1; no clear D. The germline V gene has CDR1 SGDLS and CDR2 YYNGEE. Trimming took off 4 bases at V and 1 base at J, with 11 bases between the two ends. There are 14 residues in the CDR3.

This clonotype was found a few times. The V gene is TRBV6-2 or TRBV6-3, the J gene TRBJ2-6; D remains unclear. CDR1 is MNHEY, CDR2 SVGEGT, per germline. V gave up 9 bases and J gave up 1 base, with 1 base separating them. The CDR3 loop spans 11 amino acids. The CDR3 region has the DNA TGTGCCAGTTCTGGGGCCAACGTCCTGACTTTC. Its translation: CASSGANVLTF.

This clonotype was observed a few times. The V gene is TRBV20-1, the J gene TRBJ2-5, with D unresolved. The CDR3 is 14 residues long. Trimming removed 0 bases at V and 7 bases at J, with 15 bases between. Germline V gene data show CDR1 as DFQATT and CDR2 as SNEGSKA (reference sequence). CDR3 sequence (DNA): TGCAGTGCTAGAGATTTGATTGGATCGGGGACCCAGTACTTC. Residues: CSARDLIGSGTQYF.

This clonotype was found a few times. This rearrangement joins TRBV29-1 to TRBJ1-2, with D tentatively TRBD1 (5 bases). The CDR3 covers 14 residues. The germline V and J ends were trimmed by 1 base and 3 bases, with 12 bases remaining between them. Per the germline V gene, CDR1 is SQVTM and CDR2 is ANQGSEA. The DNA of the CDR3 is TGCAGCGTTGAAGGAGTAGAAGGGGACTATGGCTACACCTTC. It encodes CSVEGVEGDYGYTF.

This clonotype appeared many times. This sequence joins TRBV7-2 and TRBJ1-2, with TRBD1 as a possible D gene (5 bases). The CDR3 spans 12 residues. Trimming removed 5 bases from V and 6 bases from J, with 10 bases in between. Germline CDR1 reads SGHTA; CDR2 reads FQGNSA. CDR3 in amino acids: CASSQGYDGYTF. As DNA, the CDR3 is TGTGCCAGCAGCCAGGGATACGATGGCTACACCTTC. The full variable domain, completed using reference TRBV7-2 and TRBJ1-2, is GAGVSQSPSNKVTEKGKDVELRCDPISGHTALYWYRQSLGQGLEFLIYFQGNSAPDKSGLPSDRFSAERTGGSVSTLTIQRTQQEDSAVYLCASSQGYDGYTFGSGTRLTVV.

This clonotype was seen ten or more times. V gene TRBV7-2 combines with J gene TRBJ2-3; no firm D call. Germline loops: CDR1 SGHTA, CDR2 FQGNSA. The ends were cut back, 3 bases at V and 0 bases at J, with 7 bases in the middle. This CDR3 spans 14 amino acids. The CDR3 DNA follows: TGTGCCAGCAGCTTTGGTCCTAGCACAGATACGCAGTATTTT. Translated, it gives CASSFGPSTDTQYF.

The rearrangement joins TRBV12-3 or TRBV12-4 to TRBJ1-5, with 11 positions matching TRBD1. The CDR3 contains 17 residues. Trimming removed 1 base from V and 0 bases from J; junction bases left unmatched: 2. CDR3 coding DNA: TGTGCCAGCAGTTTAGGGGACAGGGGGAGTAGCAATCAGCCCCAGCATTTT. This sequence encodes CASSLGDRGSSNQPQHF.

In this sample, this clonotype turned up a few times. The gene calls are TRBV27 and TRBJ1-1, with 8 bases identical to TRBD1. With V trimmed by 5 bases and J by 4 bases, 6 bases remained unmatched. The germline CDR1 and CDR2 sequences are MNHEY and SMNVEV (reference sequence). This CDR3 is 14 amino acids long. The CDR3 loop reads CASSRQGSGTEAFF. CDR3 coding DNA: TGTGCCAGCAGTCGACAGGGGAGCGGCACTGAAGCTTTCTTT.

The sample holds many counts of this clonotype. The CDR3 reads CASNLWMDTQYF. CDR3 sequence (DNA): TGTGCCAGCAATCTTTGGATGGATACGCAGTATTTT. This chain uses TRBV7-8 with TRBJ2-3; the D is unclear. The V and J ends lost 7 bases and 6 bases respectively, with 11 bases between them. Germline CDR1 SGHVS, CDR2 FQNEAQ. There are 12 residues in the CDR3.

The V and J genes are TRBV5-1 and TRBJ1-1; D unresolved. Germline V gene sequence: CDR1 SGHRS, CDR2 YFSETQ. V shed 4 bases and J shed 1 base, with 11 bases lying between them. This CDR3 region has 14 residues. CDR3 sequence (DNA): TGCGCCAGCAGCATGGATGTAGGGAACACTGAAGCTTTCTTT. As protein: CASSMDVGNTEAFF.

This clonotype was detected many times. The genes are TRBV20-1 and TRBJ2-2; D might be TRBD2 (5 bases). The germline gives CDR1 DFQATT, CDR2 SNEGSKA (reference sequence). The V and J ends lost 7 bases and 4 bases respectively, with 10 bases between them. This CDR3 spans 12 amino acids. In DNA form, the CDR3 reads TGCAGTGTCGCTAGCCCCACCGGGGAGCTGTTTTTT. This sequence encodes CSVASPTGELFF.

This chain connects TRBV7-9 to TRBJ1-2; TRBD1 aligns across 7 bases. The germline V gene has CDR1 SEHNR and CDR2 FQNEAQ (reference sequence). V lost 7 bases and J lost 8; bases outside the gene matches: 10. The CDR3 runs to 13 residues. The CDR3 protein is CASTETGPSGYTF. CDR3 bases: TGTGCCAGCACTGAGACAGGGCCGTCGGGCTACACCTTC.

This clonotype has at least ten counts. The J gene is TRBJ2-2, the V gene TRBV6-2 or TRBV6-3; 7 bases agree with TRBD1. V lost 6 bases, J lost 4 bases, and 2 bases stayed unmatched. CDR1 is MNHEY and CDR2 is SVGEGT in the germline V gene. This CDR3 is 13 amino acids long. CDR3 in DNA: TGTGCCAGCAGGCAGGGGGTCACCGGGGAGCTGTTTTTT. Translated: CASRQGVTGELFF.

In this sample, this clonotype turned up many times. This rearrangement joins TRBV25-1 to TRBJ2-1; 8 bases match TRBD2. The CDR3 has 18 residues. V shed 4 bases, J shed 3 bases, and the junction held 14 bases outside the gene matches. Per the germline V gene, CDR1 is MGHDK and CDR2 is SYGVNS. CDR3 amino acids: CASSATFRAGAFYNEQFF. The CDR3 DNA sequence: TGTGCCAGCAGTGCAACGTTCCGAGCGGGGGCTTTCTACAATGAGCAGTTCTTC. Full variable domain (missing parts from reference TRBV25-1 and TRBJ2-1): EADIYQTPRYLVIGTGKKITLECSQTMGHDKMYWYQQDPGMELHLIHYSYGVNSTEKGDLSSESTVSRIRTEHFPLTLESARPSHTSQYLCASSATFRAGAFYNEQFFGPGTRLTVL.

This clonotype was picked up many times. The chain joins TRBV7-2 to TRBJ2-5; D remains ambiguous. The CDR3 runs 14 residues. V lost 1 base to trimming and J lost 1 base, with 7 bases between them. Germline values: CDR1 SGHTA, CDR2 FQGNSA. The CDR3 is CASSLDWGQETQYF. Written as DNA, the CDR3 is TGTGCCAGCAGCTTAGACTGGGGCCAAGAGACCCAGTACTTC.